The TCR beta chain under discussion was sequenced for a study of CD8+ T cells in alopecia areata. Unmatched junction bases numbered 10, after V lost 4 bases and J lost 5 bases. Per the germline V gene, CDR1 is SGHRS and CDR2 is YFSETQ. There are 16 residues in the CDR3. Reverse transcribed after extraction, RNA yielded cDNA as the sequencing template. Profiled with immunoSEQ multiplex PCR; TCRdb holds only in-frame clones, not every one. The data show about 200,000 clones, roughly 57% seen once. This clone was counted between two and nine times. Alopecia areata patients provided lesional scalp punch biopsies and peripheral blood, both collected for the study.

The rearrangement joins TRBV5-1 to TRBJ2-2; TRBD1 matches 8 bases. The material was CD4+ T cells sorted from blood, obtained at week 0. The TCR was taken from a human donor with alopecia areata. CDR3 DNA sequence: TGCGCCAGCAGCCACCCCGACAGGGGAGATACCGGGGAGCTGTTTTTT. Translating it yields CASSHPDRGDTGELFF.